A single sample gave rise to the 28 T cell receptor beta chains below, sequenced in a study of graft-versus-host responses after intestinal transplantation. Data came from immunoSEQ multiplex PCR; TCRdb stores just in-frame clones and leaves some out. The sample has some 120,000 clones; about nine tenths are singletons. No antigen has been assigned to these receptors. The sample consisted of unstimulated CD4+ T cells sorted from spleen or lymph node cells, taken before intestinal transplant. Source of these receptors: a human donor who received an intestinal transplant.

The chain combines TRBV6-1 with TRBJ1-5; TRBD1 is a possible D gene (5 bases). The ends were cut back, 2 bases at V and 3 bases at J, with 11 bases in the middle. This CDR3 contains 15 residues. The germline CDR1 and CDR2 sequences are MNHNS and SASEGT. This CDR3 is CASSENEGVNQPQHF. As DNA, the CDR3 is TGTGCCAGCAGTGAAAATGAAGGGGTCAATCAGCCCCAGCATTTT.

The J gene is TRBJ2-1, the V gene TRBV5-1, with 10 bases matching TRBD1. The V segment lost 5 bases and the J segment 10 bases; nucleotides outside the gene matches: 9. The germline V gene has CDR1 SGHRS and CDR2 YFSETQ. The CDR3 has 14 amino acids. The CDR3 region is CASSPTAGQGEQFF. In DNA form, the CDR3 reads TGCGCCAGCAGTCCTACCGCGGGACAGGGGGAGCAGTTCTTC.

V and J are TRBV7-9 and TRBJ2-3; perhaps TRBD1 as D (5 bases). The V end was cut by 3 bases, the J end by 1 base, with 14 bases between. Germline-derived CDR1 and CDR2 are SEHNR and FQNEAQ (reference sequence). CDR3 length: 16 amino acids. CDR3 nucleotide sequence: TGTGCCAGCAGCTTGACAGCCCACGGTGGCACAGATACGCAGTATTTT. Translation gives CASSLTAHGGTDTQYF. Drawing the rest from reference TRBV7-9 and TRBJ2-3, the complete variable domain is DTGVSQNPRHKITKRGQNVTFRCDPISEHNRLYWYRQTLGQGPEFLTYFQNEAQLEKSRLLSDRFSAERPKGSFSTLEIQRTEQGDSAMYLCASSLTAHGGTDTQYFGPGTRLTVL.

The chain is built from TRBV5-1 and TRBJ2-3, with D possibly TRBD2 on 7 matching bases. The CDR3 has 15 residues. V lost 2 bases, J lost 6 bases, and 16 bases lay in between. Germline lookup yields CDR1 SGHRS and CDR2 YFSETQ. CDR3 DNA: TGCGCCAGCAGCTTTGGGGGCAGCGGGGCCGATACGCAGTATTTT. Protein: CASSFGGSGADTQYF.

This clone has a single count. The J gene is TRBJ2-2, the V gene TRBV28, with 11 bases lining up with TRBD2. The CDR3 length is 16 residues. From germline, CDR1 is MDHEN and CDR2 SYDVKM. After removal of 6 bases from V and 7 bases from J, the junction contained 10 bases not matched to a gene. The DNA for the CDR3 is TGTGCCAGCAGCGTTAGCGGGAGGGCCTCTAGCGGGGAGCTGTTTTTT. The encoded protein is CASSVSGRASSGELFF. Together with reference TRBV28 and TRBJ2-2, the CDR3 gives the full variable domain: DVKVTQSSRYLVKRTGEKVFLECVQDMDHENMFWYRQDPGLGLRLIYFSYDVKMKEKGDIPEGYSVSREKKERFSLILESASTNQTSMYLCASSVSGRASSGELFFGEGSRLTVL.

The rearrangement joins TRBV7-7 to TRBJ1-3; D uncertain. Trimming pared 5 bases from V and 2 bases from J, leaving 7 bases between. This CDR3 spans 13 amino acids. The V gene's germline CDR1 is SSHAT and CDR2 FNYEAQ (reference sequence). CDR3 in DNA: TGTGCCAGCAGCAGCGGACCTGGAAACACCATATATTTT. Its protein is CASSSGPGNTIYF.

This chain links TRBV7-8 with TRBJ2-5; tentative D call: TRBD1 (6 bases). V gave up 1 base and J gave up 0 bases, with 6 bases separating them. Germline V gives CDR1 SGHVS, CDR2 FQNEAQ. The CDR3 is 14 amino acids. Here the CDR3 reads CASSLDRDQETQYF. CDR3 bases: TGTGCCAGCAGCTTAGACAGGGACCAAGAGACCCAGTACTTC.

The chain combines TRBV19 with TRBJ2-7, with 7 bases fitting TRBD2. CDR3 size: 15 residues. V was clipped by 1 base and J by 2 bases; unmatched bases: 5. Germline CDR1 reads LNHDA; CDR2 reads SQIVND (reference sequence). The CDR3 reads CASSIGAGEAYEQYF. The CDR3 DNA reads TGTGCCAGTAGTATAGGGGCGGGAGAAGCCTACGAGCAGTACTTC.

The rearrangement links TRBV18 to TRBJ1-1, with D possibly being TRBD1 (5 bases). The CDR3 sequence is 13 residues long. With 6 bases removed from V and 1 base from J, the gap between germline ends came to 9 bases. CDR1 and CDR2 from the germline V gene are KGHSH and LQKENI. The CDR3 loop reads CASSHQGNTEAFF. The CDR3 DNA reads TGTGCCAGCTCGCACCAGGGGAACACTGAAGCTTTCTTT. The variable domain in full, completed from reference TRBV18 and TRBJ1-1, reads NAGVMQNPRHLVRRRGQEARLRCSPMKGHSHVYWYRQLPEEGLKFMVYLQKENIIDESGMPKERFSAEFPKEGPSILRIQQVVRGDSAAYFCASSHQGNTEAFFGQGTRLTVV.

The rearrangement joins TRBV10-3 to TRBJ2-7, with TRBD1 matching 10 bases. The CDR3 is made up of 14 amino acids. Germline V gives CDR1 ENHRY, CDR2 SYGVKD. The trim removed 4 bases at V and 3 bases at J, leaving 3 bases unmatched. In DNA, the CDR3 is TGTGCCATCAGTGGGGACAGGGGTGGCTACGAGCAGTACTTC. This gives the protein CAISGDRGGYEQYF.

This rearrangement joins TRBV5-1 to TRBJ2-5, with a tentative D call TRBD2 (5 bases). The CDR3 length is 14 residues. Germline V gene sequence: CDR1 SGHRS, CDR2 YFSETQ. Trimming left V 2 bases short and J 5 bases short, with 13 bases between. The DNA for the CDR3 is TGCGCCAGCAGCTTAGCAGTTTGGGAGGAGACCCAGTACTTC. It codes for CASSLAVWEETQYF.

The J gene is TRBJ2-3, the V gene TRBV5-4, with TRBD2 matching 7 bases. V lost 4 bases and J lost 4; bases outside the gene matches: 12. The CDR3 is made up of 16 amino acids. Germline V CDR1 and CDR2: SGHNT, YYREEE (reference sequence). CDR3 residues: CASSPEVLALADTQYF. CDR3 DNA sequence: TGTGCCAGCAGCCCGGAAGTACTAGCGTTGGCAGATACGCAGTATTTT.

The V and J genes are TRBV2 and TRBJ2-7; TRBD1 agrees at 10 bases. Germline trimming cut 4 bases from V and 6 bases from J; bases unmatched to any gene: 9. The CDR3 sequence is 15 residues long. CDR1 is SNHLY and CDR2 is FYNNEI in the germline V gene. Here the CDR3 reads CASSGRDRGKGEQYF. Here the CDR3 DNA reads TGTGCCAGCAGTGGCCGGGACAGGGGAAAAGGCGAGCAGTACTTC. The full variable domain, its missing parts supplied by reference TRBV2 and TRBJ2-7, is EPEVTQTPSHQVTQMGQEVILRCVPISNHLYFYWYRQILGQKVEFLVSFYNNEISEKSEIFDDQFSVERPDGSNFTLKIRSTKLEDSAMYFCASSGRDRGKGEQYFGPGTRLTVT.

The CDR3 protein is CATSRDQGAGQYEQYF. For the CDR3, the DNA is TGTGCCACCAGCAGAGATCAGGGGGCTGGGCAGTACGAGCAGTACTTC. V usage is TRBV15 and J usage is TRBJ2-7, with 8 bases that match TRBD1. Germline V gene data show CDR1 as LNHNV and CDR2 as YYDKDF (reference sequence). The CDR3 loop spans 16 amino acids. V gave up 0 bases and J gave up 4 bases; unmatched junction bases: 8.

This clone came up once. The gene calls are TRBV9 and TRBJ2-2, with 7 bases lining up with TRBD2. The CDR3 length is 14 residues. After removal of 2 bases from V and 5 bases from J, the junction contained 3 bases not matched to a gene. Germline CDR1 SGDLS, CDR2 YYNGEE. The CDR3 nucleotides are TGTGCCAGCAGCGTTTGGGGGGGGACCGGGGAGCTGTTTTTT. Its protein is CASSVWGGTGELFF.

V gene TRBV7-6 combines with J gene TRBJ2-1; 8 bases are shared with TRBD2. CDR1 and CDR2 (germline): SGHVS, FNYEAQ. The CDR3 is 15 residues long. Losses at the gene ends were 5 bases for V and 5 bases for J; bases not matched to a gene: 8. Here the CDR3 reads CASSREGRINNEQFF. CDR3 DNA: TGTGCCAGCAGCCGGGAGGGCCGAATAAACAATGAGCAGTTCTTC. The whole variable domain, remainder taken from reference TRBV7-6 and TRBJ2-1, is GAGVSQSPRYKVTKRGQDVALRCDPISGHVSLYWYRQALGQGPEFLTYFNYEAQQDKSGLPNDRFSAERPEGSISTLTIQRTEQRDSAMYRCASSREGRINNEQFFGPGTRLTVL.

The DNA for the CDR3 is TGCGCCAGCAGCTTGGACGGACTAGCCTCCTACGAGCAGTACTTC. It yields the protein CASSLDGLASYEQYF. The genes are TRBV5-1 and TRBJ2-7, with 8 bases that match TRBD2. The CDR3 has 15 residues. V lost 0 bases and J lost 0; bases outside the gene matches: 2. Germline loops: CDR1 SGHRS, CDR2 YFSETQ.

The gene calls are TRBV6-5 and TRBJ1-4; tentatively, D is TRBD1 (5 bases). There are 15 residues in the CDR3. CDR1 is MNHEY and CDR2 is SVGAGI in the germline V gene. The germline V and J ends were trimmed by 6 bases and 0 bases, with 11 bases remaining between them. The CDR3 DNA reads TGTGCCAGCAGGCCCCAGGGCGCAACTAATGAAAAACTGTTTTTT. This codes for CASRPQGATNEKLFF.

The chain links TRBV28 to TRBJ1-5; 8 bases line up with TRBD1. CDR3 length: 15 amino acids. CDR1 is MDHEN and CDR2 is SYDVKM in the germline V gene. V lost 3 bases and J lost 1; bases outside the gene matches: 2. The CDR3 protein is CASSLRQGSNQPQHF. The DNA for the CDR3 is TGTGCCAGCAGTTTGCGACAGGGGAGCAATCAGCCCCAGCATTTT. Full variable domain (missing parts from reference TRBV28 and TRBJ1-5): DVKVTQSSRYLVKRTGEKVFLECVQDMDHENMFWYRQDPGLGLRLIYFSYDVKMKEKGDIPEGYSVSREKKERFSLILESASTNQTSMYLCASSLRQGSNQPQHFGDGTRLSIL.

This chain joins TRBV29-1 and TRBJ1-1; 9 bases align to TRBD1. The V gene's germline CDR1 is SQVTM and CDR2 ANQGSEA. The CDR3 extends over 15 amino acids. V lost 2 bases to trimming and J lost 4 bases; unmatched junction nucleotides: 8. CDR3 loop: CSVERYTGGGTEAFF. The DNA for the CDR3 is TGCAGCGTTGAAAGGTACACAGGGGGCGGCACTGAAGCTTTCTTT.

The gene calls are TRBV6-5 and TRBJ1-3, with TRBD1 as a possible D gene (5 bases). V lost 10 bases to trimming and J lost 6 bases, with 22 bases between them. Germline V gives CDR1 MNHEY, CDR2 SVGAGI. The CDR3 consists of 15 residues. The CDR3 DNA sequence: TGTGCCACCAAACCCCGGGACCCGGGAGAAAACACCATATATTTT. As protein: CATKPRDPGENTIYF.

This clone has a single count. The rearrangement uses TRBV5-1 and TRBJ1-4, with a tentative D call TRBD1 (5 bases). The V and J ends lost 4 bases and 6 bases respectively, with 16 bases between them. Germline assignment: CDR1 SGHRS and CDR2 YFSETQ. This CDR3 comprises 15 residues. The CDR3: CASSRAPGGDEKLFF. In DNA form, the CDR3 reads TGCGCCAGCAGCCGGGCCCCGGGGGGGGATGAAAAACTGTTTTTT.

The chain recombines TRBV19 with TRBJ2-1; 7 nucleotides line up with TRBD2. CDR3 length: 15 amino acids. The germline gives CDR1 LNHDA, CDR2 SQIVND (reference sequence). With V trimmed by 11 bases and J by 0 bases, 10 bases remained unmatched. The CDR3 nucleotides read TGTGCCGCCAAGCCGACGGGAGGCTCCTACAATGAGCAGTTCTTC. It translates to CAAKPTGGSYNEQFF.

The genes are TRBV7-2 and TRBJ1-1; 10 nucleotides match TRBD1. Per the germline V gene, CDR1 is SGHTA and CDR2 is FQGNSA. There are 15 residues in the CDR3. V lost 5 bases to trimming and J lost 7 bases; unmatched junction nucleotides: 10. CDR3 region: CASSPAGQGKIEAFF. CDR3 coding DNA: TGTGCCAGCAGCCCAGCGGGACAGGGGAAGATTGAAGCTTTCTTT.

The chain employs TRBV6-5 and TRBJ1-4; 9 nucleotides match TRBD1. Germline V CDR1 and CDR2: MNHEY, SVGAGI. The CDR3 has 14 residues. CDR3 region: CAEYRDREGKKLFF. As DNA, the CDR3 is TGTGCAGAATACCGGGACAGGGAGGGTAAAAAACTGTTTTTT.

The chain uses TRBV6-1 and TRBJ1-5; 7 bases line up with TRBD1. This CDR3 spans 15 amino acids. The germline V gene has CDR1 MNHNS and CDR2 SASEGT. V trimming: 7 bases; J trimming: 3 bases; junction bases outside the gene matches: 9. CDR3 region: CASTLQGTTNQPQHF. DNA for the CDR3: TGTGCCAGCACCTTACAGGGGACAACCAATCAGCCCCAGCATTTT.

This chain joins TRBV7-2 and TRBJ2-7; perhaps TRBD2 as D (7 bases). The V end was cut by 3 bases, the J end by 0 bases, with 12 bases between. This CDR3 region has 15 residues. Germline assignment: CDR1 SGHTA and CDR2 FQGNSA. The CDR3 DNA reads TGTGCCAGCAGCTTTAGGGGGGGGAGCTCCTACGAGCAGTACTTC. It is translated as CASSFRGGSSYEQYF.

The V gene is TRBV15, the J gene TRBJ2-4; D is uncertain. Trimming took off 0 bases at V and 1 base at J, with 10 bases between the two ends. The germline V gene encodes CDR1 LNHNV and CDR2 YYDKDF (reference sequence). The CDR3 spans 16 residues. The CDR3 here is CATSRDTLFAKNIQYF. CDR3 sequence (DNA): TGTGCCACCAGCAGAGATACTCTGTTCGCCAAAAACATTCAGTACTTC.